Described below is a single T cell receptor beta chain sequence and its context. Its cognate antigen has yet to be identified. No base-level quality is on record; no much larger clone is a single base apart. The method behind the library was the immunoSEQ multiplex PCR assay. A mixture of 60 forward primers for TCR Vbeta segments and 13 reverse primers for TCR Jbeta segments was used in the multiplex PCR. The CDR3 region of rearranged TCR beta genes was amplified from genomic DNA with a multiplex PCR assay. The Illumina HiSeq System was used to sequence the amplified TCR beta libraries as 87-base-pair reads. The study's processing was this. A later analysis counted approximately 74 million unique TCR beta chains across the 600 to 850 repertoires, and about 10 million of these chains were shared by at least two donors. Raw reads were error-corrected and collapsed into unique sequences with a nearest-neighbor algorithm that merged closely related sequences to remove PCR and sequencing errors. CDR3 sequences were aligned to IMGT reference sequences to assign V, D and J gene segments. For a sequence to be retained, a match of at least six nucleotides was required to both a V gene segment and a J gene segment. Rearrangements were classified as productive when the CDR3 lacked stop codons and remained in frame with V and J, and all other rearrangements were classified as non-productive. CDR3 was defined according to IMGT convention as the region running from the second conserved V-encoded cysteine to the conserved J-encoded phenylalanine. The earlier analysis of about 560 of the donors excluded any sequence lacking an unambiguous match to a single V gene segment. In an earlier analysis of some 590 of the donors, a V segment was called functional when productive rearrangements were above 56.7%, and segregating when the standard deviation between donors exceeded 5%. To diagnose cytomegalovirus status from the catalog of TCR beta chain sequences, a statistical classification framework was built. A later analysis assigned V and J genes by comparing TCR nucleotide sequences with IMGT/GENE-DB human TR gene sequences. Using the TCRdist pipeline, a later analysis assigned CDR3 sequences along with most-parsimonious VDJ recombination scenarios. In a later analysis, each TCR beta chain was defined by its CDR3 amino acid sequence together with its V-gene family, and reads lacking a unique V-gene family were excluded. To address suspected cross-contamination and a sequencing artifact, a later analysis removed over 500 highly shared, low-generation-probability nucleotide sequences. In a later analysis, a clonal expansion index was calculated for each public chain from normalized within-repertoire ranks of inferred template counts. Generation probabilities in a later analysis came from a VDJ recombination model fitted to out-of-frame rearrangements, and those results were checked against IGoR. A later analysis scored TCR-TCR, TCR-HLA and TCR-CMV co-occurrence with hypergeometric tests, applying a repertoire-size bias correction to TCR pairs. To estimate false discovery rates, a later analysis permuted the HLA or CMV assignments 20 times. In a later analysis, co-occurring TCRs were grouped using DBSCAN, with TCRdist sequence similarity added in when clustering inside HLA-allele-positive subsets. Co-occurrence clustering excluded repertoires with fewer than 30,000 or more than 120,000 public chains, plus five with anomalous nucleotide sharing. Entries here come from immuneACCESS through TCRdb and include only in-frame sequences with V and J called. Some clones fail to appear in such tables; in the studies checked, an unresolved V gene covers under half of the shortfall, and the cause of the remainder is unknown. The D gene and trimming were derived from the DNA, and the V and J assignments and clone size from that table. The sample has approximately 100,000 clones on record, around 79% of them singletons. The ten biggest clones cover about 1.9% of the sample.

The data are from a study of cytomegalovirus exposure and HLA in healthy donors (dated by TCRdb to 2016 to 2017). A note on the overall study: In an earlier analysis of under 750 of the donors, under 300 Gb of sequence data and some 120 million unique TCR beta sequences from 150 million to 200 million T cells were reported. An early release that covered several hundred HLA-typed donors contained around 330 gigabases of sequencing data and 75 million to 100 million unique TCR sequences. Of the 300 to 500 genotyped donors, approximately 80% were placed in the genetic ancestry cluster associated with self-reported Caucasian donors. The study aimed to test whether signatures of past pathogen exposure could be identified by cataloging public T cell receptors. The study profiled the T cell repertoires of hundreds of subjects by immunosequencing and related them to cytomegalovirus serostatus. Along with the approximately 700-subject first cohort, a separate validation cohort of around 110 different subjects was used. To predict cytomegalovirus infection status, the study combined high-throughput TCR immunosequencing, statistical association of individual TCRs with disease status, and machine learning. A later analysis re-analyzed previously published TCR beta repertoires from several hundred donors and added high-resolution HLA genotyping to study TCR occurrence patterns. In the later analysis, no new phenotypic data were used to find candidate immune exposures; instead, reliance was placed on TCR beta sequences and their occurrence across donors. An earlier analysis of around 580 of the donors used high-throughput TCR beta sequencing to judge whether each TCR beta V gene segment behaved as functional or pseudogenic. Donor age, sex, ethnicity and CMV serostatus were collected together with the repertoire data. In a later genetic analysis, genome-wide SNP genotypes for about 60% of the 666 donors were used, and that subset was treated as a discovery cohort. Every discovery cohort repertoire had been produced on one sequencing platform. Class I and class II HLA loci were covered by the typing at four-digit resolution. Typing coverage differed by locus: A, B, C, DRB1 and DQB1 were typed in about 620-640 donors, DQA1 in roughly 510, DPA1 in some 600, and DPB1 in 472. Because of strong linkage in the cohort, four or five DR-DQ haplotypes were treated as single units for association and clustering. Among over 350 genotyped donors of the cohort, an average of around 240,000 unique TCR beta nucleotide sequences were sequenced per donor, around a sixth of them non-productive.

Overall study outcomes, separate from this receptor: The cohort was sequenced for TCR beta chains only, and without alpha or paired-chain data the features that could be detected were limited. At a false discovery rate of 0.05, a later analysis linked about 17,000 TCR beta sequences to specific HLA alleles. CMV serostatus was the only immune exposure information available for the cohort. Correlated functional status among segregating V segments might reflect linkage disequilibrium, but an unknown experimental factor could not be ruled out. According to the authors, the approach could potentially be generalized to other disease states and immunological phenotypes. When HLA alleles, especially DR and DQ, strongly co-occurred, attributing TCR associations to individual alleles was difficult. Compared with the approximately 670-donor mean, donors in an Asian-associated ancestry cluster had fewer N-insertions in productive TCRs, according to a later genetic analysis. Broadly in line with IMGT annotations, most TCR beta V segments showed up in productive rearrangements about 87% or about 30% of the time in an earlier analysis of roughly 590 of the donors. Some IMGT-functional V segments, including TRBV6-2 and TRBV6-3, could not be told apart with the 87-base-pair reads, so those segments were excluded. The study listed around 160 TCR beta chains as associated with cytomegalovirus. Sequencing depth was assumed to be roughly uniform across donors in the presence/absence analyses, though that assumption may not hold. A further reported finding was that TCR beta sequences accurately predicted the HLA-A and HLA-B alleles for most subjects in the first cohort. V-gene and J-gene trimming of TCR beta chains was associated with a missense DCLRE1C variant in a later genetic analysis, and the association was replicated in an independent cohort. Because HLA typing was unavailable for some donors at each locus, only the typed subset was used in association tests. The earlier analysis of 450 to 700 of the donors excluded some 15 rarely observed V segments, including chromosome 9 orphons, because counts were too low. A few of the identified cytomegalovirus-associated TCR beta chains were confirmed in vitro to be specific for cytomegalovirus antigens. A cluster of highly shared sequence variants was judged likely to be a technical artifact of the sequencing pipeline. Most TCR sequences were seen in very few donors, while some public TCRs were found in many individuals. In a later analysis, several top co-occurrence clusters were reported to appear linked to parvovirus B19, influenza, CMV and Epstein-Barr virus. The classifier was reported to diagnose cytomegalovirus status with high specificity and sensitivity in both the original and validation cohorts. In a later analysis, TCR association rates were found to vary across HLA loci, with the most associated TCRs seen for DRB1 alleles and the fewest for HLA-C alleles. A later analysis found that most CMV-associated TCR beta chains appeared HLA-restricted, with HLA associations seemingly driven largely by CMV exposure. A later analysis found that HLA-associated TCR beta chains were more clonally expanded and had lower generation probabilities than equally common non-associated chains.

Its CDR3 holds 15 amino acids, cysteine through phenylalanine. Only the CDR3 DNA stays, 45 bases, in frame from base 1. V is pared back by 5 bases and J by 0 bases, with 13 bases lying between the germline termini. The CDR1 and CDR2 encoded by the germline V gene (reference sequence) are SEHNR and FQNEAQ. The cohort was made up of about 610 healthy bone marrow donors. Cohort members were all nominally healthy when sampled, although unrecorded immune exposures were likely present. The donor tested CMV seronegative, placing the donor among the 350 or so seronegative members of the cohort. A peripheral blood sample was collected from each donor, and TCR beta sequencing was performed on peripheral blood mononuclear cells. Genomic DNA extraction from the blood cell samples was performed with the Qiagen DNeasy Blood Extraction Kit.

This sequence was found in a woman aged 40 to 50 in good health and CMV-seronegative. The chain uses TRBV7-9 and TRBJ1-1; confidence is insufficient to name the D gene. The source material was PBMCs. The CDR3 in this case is CASSAPGGMNTEAFF. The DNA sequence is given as TGTGCCAGCAGCGCCCCAGGCGGGATGAACACTGAAGCTTTCTTT. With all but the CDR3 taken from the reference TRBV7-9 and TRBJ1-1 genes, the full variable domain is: DTGVSQNPRHKITKRGQNVTFRCDPISEHNRLYWYRQTLGQGPEFLTYFQNEAQLEKSRLLSDRFSAERPKGSFSTLEIQRTEQGDSAMYLCASSAPGGMNTEAFFGQGTRLTVV.